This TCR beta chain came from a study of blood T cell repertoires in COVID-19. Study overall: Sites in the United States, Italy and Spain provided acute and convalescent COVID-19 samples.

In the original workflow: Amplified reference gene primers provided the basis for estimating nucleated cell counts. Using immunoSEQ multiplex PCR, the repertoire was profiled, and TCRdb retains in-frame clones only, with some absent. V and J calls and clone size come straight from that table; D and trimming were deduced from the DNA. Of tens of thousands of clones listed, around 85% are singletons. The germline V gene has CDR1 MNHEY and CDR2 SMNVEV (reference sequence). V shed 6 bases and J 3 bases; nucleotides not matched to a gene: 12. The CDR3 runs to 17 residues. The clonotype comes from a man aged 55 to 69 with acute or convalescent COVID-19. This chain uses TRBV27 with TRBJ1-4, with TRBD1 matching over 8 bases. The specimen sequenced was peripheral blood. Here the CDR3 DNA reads TGTGCCAGCAGCCCCCGGACAGGGTTGGTTGCTAATGAAAAACTGTTTTTT. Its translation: CASSPRTGLVANEKLFF.